The rows below give T cell receptor beta chains drawn from one sample of a study of shared clonotypes between healthy human individuals. Sequencing was performed with immunoSEQ multiplex PCR; in TCRdb, only in-frame clones are kept and a portion is missing. Counted here are approximately 2,000,000 clones, approximately 90% occurring once; the ten biggest clones make up 0.37%. Source material: naive CD4+ T cells from PBMCs. Receptors originate from a man younger than 35 in good health. Some clones in this sample may be carry-over from other donors' samples. Both conserved end residues are part of each CDR3.

v_gene	CDR3aa
TRBV7-2	CASSPRTSRLAEQYF
TRBV5-1	CASSEQTVNTEAFF
TRBV28	CASDSEGGNTEAFF
TRBV2	CASSEHSNNQPQHF
TRBV5-1	CASSLAAGVDTEAFF
TRBV5-4	CASSLGGSSGNTIYF
TRBV18	CASSPDRLAGALGWETQYF
TRBV27	CASRLRGGQISYEQYF
TRBV6-5	CASSYSSRPNQPQHF
TRBV6-1	CASRPDRGEGTEAFF
TRBV6-5	CASRRQTGNTEAFF
TRBV30	CAFKADPRGTQYF
TRBV5-1	CASSLGGPDVRLFF
TRBV4-1	CASSQQAPGGGSGNTIYF
TRBV6-6	CASKPSDSFRYEQYF
TRBV28	CASREQGRHYGYTF
TRBV6-4	CASSETGQPPNQPQHF
TRBV9	CASSVSGRSSYNEQFF
TRBV5-6	CASSLAGVRYEQYF
TRBV19	CASSALLNTGELFF
TRBV7-2	CASSSAGTGSHIQYF
TRBV6-6	CASSYSGGLVASEAFF
TRBV10-3	CAISPALSRGLGTQYF
TRBV7-2	CASSLGSGSWAQYF
TRBV19	CASFTKNTEAFF
TRBV5-1	CASSPSGSTEAFF
TRBV11-2	CASSRDRGLVVGQPQHF
TRBV30	CAWSALGWPRYNEQFF
TRBV7-6	CASSSTGHPSETQYF
TRBV27	CASSTRTSVHEQYF
TRBV19	CASSSRDSLNQPQHF
TRBV2	CASRDRTFQETQYF
TRBV25-1	CASSEGKAGASDIQYF
TRBV7-8	CASSPMTWSSYNEQFF
TRBV29-1	CSVGGTSGRTDTQYF
TRBV5-1	CASTPQQTGAYEQYF
TRBV29-1	CSVEGGETQYF
TRBV7-2	CASTPGTQPQHF
TRBV30	CAWSVLRETSSAFF
TRBV7-9	CASSSLGAKNIQYF
TRBV27	CASRATSIWGSGEQFF